This TCR beta chain was captured in a study of T cells after posttransplantation cyclophosphamide. Findings of the study overall: TRB clonality was highly associated with recipient CMV seropositivity and reactivation. Donor-recipient repertoire similarity was low at 1-2 months, rising over year one.

Concerning this clone itself: The target antigen is unknown.

V gave up 2 bases and J gave up 8 bases; unmatched junction bases: 11. The germline gives CDR1 KGHSH, CDR2 LQKENI. This CDR3 comprises 16 residues. Cyclophosphamide on days +3 and +4 followed busulfan-fludarabine conditioning and a marrow graft. Measured with immunoSEQ multiplex PCR; TCRdb has only the in-frame clones, and not every one. Counted here are around 2,900 clones, roughly 60% occurring once; the ten biggest clones make up roughly 14%. This sample comprised PBMCs, obtained 30 days after allogeneic stem cell transplant with posttransplant cyclophosphamide. This receptor was identified in a male patient aged 60 to 75 who received an allogeneic stem cell transplant from a related donor and was CMV-positive. Some T cells here may be from the graft donor. The chain carries TRBV18 and TRBJ2-1; 8 positions agree with TRBD2. CDR3 in amino acids: CASSPRTSFLGYEQFF. In DNA form, the CDR3 reads TGTGCCAGCTCACCAAGGACTAGCTTTCTGGGTTATGAGCAGTTCTTC.